This T cell receptor beta chain comes out of a study of CD8 T cells in Susac syndrome. Study in general: Active disease was present in over 5 of the sequenced Susac syndrome patients, whereas roughly 8 of them were in remission.

Random hexamers served to reverse transcribe about 0.5 to 1 ug RNA. TCRdb reprocessed the immunoSEQ multiplex PCR reads with MiXCR, giving one entry per CDR3 protein. The repertoire holds about 190,000 distinct CDR3 sequences, with roughly 91% as singletons. This clonotype was seen a single time. This TCR came from a human donor with Susac syndrome. Sequenced input: CD4+ T cells from PBMCs.

The CDR3 loop is CSARRGGEQETQYF. The DNA for the CDR3 is TGCAGTGCTAGGCGGGGAGGGGAACAAGAGACCCAGTACTTC. The V and J genes are TRBV20-1 and TRBJ2-5; TRBD2 agrees at 7 bases. Trimming cost V 3 bases and J 2 bases; bases outside gene matches: 6. The germline gives CDR1 DFQATT, CDR2 SNEGSKA (reference sequence). The CDR3 covers 14 residues.